Listed below are T cell receptor beta chains from one sample, sequenced in a study of blood T cell repertoires in COVID-19. The data were produced by immunoSEQ multiplex PCR, yet TCRdb's version contains in-frame clones alone and is incomplete. The table records approximately 140,000 clones, around 84% of them present only once. Material for sequencing was peripheral blood. The receptors originated from a human donor in a cohort sampled during active COVID-19. Each CDR3 is given with its conserved first and last residue. A D gene is named only where the DNA matches it firmly. Clone size appears in some rows only: once, few, many, or a class for an expanded clone.

TRBD1	TRBV5-1	TRBJ1-1	.	TGCGCCAGCAGCTTGGGAGGGGGCTATACTGAAGCTTTCTTT	CASSLGGGYTEAFF
TRBD1	TRBV27	TRBJ1-2	.	TGTGCCAGCAGTCCCTCTTTGGGACAGCGTAACTATGGCTACACCTTC	CASSPSLGQRNYGYTF
.	TRBV4-2	TRBJ1-4	.	TGTGCCAGCAGCCAAGGCGGTGAGGGTGAAAAACTGTTTTTT	CASSQGGEGEKLFF
.	TRBV5-4	TRBJ1-4	.	TGTGCCAGCAACCGGGTTGGAGAAAAACTGTTTTTT	CASNRVGEKLFF
.	TRBV2	TRBJ2-7	.	TGTGCCAGCCGCAGTGACCTCACGGGGGAGCAGTACTTC	CASRSDLTGEQYF
.	TRBV19	TRBJ1-5	.	TGTGCCAGTAGTCCGGTGACAGGCCCTGGACAGCCCCAGCATTTT	CASSPVTGPGQPQHF
TRBD1	TRBV7-2	TRBJ2-2	once	TGTGCCAGCAGCCCGAGCAGTTGGACAGGGGCCGGGGAGCTGTTTTTT	CASSPSSWTGAGELFF
.	TRBV29-1	TRBJ1-2	.	TGCAGCGTTTTGAGGTTGAACTATGGCTACACCTTC	CSVLRLNYGYTF
.	TRBV10-1	TRBJ2-5	.	TGCGCCAGCAGTGACCAGGGACTGGCCACCCAGTACTTC	CASSDQGLATQYF
TRBD1	TRBV6-1	TRBJ2-7	.	TGTGCCAGCAGTGGCGTGGGACAGGGGATGTCCTACGAGCAGTACTTC	CASSGVGQGMSYEQYF
.	TRBV5-6	TRBJ1-4	.	TGTGCCAGCAGCTTGGTAGCAGCTAGTGAAAAACTGTTTTTT	CASSLVAASEKLFF
.	TRBV11-3	TRBJ2-7	.	TGTGCCAGCAGCTTATCGGTCTTGTGGGGACAAGACTACGAGCAGTACTTC	CASSLSVLWGQDYEQYF
TRBD2	TRBV9	TRBJ2-1	once	TGTGCCAGCAGCGTAGATGGACTAGCGATATCACATGAGCAGTTCTTC	CASSVDGLAISHEQFF